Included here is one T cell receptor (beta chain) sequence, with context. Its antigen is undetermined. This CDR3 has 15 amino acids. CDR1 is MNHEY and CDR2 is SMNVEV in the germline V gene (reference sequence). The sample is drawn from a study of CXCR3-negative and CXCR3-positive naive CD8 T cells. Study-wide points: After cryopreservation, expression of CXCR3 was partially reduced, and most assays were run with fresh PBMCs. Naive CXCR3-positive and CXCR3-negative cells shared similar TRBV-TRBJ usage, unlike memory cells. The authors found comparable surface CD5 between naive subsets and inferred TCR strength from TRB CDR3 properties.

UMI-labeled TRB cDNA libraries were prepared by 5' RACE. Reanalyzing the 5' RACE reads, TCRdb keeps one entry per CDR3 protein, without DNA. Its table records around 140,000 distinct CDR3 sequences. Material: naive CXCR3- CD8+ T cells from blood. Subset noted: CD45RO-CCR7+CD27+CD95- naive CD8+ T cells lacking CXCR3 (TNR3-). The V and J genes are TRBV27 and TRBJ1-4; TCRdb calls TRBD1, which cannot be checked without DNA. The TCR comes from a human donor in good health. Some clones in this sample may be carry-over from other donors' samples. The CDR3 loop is CASSSPDRVGEKLFF.